The present entry profiles one TCR beta chain with its context. What it binds is not known. Every patient relapsed after autologous stem cell transplantation, and brentuximab vedotin exposure varied. These data belong to a study of PD-1 blockade in classical Hodgkin lymphoma. Germline CDR1 is LNHNV and CDR2 is YYDKDF (reference sequence). The CDR3 loop spans 17 amino acids. V gave up 0 bases and J gave up 5 bases, with 20 bases separating them. Only in-frame clones appear in the TCRdb table, and some are missing; sequencing was by immunoSEQ multiplex PCR. The sample comprises approximately 25,000 clones, 81% of which are singletons, and around 20% rests with the top ten. The study's findings and limits: Sources of repertoire differences remain undefined, possibly disease activity or prior therapy. Newly diagnosed patients reportedly trailed healthy donors in baseline TCR diversity. Some patients began nivolumab under 1 year after ASCT. These patients were excluded from later analyses. In CD4+ cells, TCR diversity went up significantly by C4D1, but in CD8+ cells it did not.

The rearrangement joins TRBV15 to TRBJ2-7, with D perhaps TRBD2 (6 bases). The input for sequencing was peripheral blood mononuclear cells (PBMCs), taken before the second cycle of nivolumab. This sequence originates from a human donor with classical Hodgkin lymphoma. The CDR3 is CATSRDSTGVTFHEQYF. The DNA for the CDR3 is TGTGCCACCAGCAGAGATAGCACGGGAGTGACTTTCCACGAGCAGTACTTC.